The rows below give T cell receptor beta chains drawn from one sample of a study of OX40 agonist ivuxolimab in advanced cancers. Here immunoSEQ multiplex PCR was the method, and the copy in TCRdb shows in-frame clones only, minus some. The sample has more than 80,000 clones, roughly nine tenths seen once; the top ten hold approximately 1.3%. The specimen was CD4+ or CD8+ T cells sorted from blood, collected in a trial of the OX40 agonist ivuxolimab. The receptors shown here come from an adult with an advanced solid tumor such as melanoma, head and neck, liver or kidney cancer. Both conserved end residues are part of each CDR3. The D gene is left open where the match is weak. Some rows have no size entry. The others give once, few or many, or a class for an expanded clone.

size	V	J	D	CDR3	DNA
.	TRBV11-2	TRBJ1-4	.	CASSTSPRVEKLFF	TGTGCCAGCAGTACAAGCCCCAGGGTCGAAAAACTGTTTTTT
.	TRBV4-2	TRBJ2-3	TRBD2	CASSRSASGASADTQYF	TGTGCCAGCAGCCGGTCCGCTAGCGGGGCATCCGCAGATACGCAGTATTTT
.	TRBV7-2	TRBJ2-4	.	CASSSTGIKNIQYF	TGTGCCAGCAGCTCAACAGGGATCAAAAACATTCAGTACTTC
.	TRBV28	TRBJ2-1	TRBD2	CASSSRHSGRANNEQFF	TGTGCCAGCAGTTCCAGACATAGCGGGAGGGCAAACAATGAGCAGTTCTTC
few	TRBV7-9	TRBJ1-1	.	CASSYGGTEAFF	TGTGCCAGCAGCTATGGGGGCACTGAAGCTTTCTTT
once	TRBV7-9	TRBJ2-3	.	CASSLARYSGGGDTQYF	TGTGCCAGCAGCTTAGCGCGGTATTCGGGGGGCGGAGATACGCAGTATTTT
.	TRBV2	TRBJ2-2	TRBD2	CASSKGGGGNTGELFF	TGTGCCAGCAGTAAAGGTGGCGGGGGGAACACCGGGGAGCTGTTTTTT
once	TRBV19	TRBJ2-2	.	CASSLTPDRPEHTGELFF	TGTGCCAGTAGCCTAACACCTGACCGCCCAGAGCACACCGGGGAGCTGTTTTTT
once	TRBV13	TRBJ2-3	TRBD2	CASSPSGADTQYF	TGTGCCAGCAGCCCTAGCGGGGCAGATACGCAGTATTTT
.	TRBV7-6	TRBJ2-1	.	CASSVPSGGNDEQFF	TGTGCCAGCAGCGTTCCCTCGGGGGGCAACGATGAGCAGTTCTTC
.	TRBV28	TRBJ2-6	TRBD2	CASRGTSGSGSGANVLTF	TGTGCCAGCAGAGGGACTAGCGGGAGTGGGTCTGGGGCCAACGTCCTGACTTTC
.	TRBV28	TRBJ2-4	TRBD1	CASRPTGGMVEAKNIQYF	TGTGCCAGCAGACCCACAGGGGGCATGGTAGAGGCCAAAAACATTCAGTACTTC
.	TRBV11-1	TRBJ1-4	TRBD1	CASRRGPNEKLFF	TGTGCCAGCAGGAGGGGGCCTAATGAAAAACTGTTTTTT
few	TRBV19	TRBJ1-5	.	CASSIRGTYDQPQHF	TGTGCCAGTAGTATTAGAGGGACCTACGATCAGCCCCAGCATTTT
.	TRBV5-4	TRBJ1-2	TRBD1	CASSGQGAKGYTF	TGTGCCAGCAGCGGACAGGGGGCGAAAGGCTACACCTTC
.	TRBV6-5	TRBJ2-5	.	CASSYPLDIADATQYF	TGTGCCAGCAGTTACCCCCTTGACATCGCCGATGCGACCCAGTACTTC
once	TRBV2	TRBJ1-5	.	CASSETGSNQPQHF	TGTGCCAGCAGTGAAACAGGCAGCAATCAGCCCCAGCATTTT
.	TRBV9	TRBJ2-5	.	CASSVRGPPGTQYF	TGTGCCAGCAGCGTAAGGGGTCCCCCAGGGACCCAGTACTTC
.	TRBV27	TRBJ2-5	.	CASSWSGGKTQYF	TGTGCCAGCAGTTGGTCAGGAGGAAAGACCCAGTACTTC
.	TRBV5-1	TRBJ2-1	TRBD2	CASSPGLAGVNEQFF	TGCGCCAGCAGCCCCGGACTAGCGGGAGTCAATGAGCAGTTCTTC
.	TRBV9	TRBJ1-5	.	CASSSNINQPQHF	TGTGCCAGCAGTTCCAACATTAATCAGCCCCAGCATTTT
.	TRBV6-5	TRBJ1-1	.	CASSYKDTEAFF	TGTGCCAGCAGTTACAAAGATACTGAAGCTTTCTTT
.	TRBV27	TRBJ2-2	.	CASMVSAPLNTGELFF	TGTGCCAGCATGGTTTCAGCCCCCCTGAACACCGGGGAGCTGTTTTTT
.	TRBV7-7	TRBJ2-7	.	CASSLKQGPYEQYF	TGTGCTAGCAGCTTGAAACAGGGCCCCTACGAGCAGTACTTC